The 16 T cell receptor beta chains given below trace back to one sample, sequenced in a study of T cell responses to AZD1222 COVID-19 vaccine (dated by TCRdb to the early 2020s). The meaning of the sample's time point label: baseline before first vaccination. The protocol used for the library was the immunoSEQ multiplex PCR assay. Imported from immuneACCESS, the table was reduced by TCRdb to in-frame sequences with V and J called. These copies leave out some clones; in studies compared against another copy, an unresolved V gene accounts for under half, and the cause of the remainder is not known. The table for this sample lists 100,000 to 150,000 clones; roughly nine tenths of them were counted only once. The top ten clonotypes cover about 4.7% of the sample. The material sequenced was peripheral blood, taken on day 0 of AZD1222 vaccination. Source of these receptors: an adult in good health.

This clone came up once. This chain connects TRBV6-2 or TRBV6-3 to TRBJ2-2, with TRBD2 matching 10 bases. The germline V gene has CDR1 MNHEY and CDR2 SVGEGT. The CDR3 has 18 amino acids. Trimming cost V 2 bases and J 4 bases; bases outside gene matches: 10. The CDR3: CASSYRPRLAGATGELFF. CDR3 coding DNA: TGTGCCAGCAGTTACAGACCGCGCCTAGCGGGGGCCACCGGGGAGCTGTTTTTT.

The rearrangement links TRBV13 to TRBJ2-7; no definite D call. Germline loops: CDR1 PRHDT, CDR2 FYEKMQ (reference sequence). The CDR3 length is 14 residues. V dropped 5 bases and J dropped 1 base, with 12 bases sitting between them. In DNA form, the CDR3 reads TGTGCCAGCAGCAGAGGACGGCCTTCCTACGAGCAGTACTTC. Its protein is CASSRGRPSYEQYF.

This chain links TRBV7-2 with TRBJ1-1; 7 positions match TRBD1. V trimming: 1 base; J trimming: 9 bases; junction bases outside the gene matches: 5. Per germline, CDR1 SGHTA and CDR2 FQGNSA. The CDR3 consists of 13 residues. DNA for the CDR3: TGTGCCAGCAGCTTAGTCCTGGGACAGAAAGCTTTCTTT. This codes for CASSLVLGQKAFF.

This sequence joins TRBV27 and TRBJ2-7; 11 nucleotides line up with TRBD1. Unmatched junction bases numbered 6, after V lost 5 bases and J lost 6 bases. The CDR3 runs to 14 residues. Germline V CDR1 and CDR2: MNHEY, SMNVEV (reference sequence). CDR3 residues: CASSTGTGGREQYF. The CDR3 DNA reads TGTGCCAGCAGTACCGGGACAGGGGGACGCGAGCAGTACTTC.

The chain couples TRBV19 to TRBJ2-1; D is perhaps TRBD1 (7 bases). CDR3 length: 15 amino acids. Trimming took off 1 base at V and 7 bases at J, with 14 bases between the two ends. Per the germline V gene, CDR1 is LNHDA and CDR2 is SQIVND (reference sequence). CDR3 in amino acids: CASSIVEGAGNEQFF. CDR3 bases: TGTGCCAGTAGTATAGTGGAGGGGGCAGGGAATGAGCAGTTCTTC.

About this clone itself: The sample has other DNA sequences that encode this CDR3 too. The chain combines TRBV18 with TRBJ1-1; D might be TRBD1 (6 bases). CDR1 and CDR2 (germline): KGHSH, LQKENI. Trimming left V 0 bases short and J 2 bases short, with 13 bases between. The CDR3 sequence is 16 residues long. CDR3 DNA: TGTGCCAGCTCACCACCGGGGGGCAGGGGAAACACTGAAGCTTTCTTT. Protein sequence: CASSPPGGRGNTEAFF.

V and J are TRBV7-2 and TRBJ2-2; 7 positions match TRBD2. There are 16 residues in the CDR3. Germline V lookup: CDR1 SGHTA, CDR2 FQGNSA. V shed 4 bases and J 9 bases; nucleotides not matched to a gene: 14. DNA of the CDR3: TGTGCCAGCAGCTGGGAAGGGCGCGGGAGAGGTAGGGAGCTGTTTTTT. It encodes CASSWEGRGRGRELFF. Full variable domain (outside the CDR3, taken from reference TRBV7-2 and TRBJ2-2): GAGVSQSPSNKVTEKGKDVELRCDPISGHTALYWYRQSLGQGLEFLIYFQGNSAPDKSGLPSDRFSAERTGGSVSTLTIQRTQQEDSAVYLCASSWEGRGRGRELFFGEGSRLTVL.

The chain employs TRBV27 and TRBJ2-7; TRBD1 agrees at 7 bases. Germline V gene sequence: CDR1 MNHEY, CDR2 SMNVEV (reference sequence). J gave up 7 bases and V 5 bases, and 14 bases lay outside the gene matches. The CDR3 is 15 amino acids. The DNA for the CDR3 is TGTGCCAGCAGTCGAGTTGTCCCAGCGACAGGGGAGCAGTACTTC. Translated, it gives CASSRVVPATGEQYF.

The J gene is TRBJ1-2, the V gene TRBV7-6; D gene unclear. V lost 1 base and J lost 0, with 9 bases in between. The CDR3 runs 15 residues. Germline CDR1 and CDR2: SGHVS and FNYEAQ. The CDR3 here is CASSLETHANYGYTF. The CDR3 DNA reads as TGTGCCAGCAGCTTAGAGACACACGCTAACTATGGCTACACCTTC.

CDR3 in DNA: TGTGCCAGCAGTGAAGCCGGGGGGAACCAGTTCTTC. Translation gives CASSEAGGNQFF. The chain has TRBV6-1 and TRBJ2-1; 7 bases align to TRBD2. Germline CDR1 reads MNHNS; CDR2 reads SASEGT. The V gene end was trimmed by 0 bases and the J gene end by 13 bases; junction bases not matched to a gene: 3. The CDR3 extends over 12 amino acids.

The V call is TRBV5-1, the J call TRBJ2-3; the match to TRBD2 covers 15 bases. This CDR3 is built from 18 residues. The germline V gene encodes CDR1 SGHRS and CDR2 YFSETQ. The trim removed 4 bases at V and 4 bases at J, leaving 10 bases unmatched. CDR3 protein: CASSETGTSGRSSDTQYF. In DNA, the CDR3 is TGCGCCAGCAGCGAGACTGGGACTAGCGGGAGGAGTTCAGATACGCAGTATTTT.

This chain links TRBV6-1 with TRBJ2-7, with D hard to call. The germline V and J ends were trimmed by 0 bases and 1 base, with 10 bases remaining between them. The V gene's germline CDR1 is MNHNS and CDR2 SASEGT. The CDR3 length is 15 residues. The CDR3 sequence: CASSEARQASYEQYF. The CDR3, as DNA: TGTGCCAGCAGTGAAGCGCGGCAGGCGTCCTACGAGCAGTACTTC.

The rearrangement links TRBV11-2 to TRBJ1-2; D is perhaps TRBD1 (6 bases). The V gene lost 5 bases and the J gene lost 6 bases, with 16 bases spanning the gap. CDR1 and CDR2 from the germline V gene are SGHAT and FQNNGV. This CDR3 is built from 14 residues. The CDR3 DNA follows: TGTGCCAGCAGCCCCTCGGGGGCGATGCATGGCTACACCTTC. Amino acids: CASSPSGAMHGYTF.

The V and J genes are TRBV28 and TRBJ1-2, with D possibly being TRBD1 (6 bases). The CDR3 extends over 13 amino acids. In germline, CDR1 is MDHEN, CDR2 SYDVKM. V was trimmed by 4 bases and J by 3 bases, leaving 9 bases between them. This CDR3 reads CASSWGADYGYTF. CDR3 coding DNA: TGTGCCAGCAGTTGGGGGGCCGACTATGGCTACACCTTC.

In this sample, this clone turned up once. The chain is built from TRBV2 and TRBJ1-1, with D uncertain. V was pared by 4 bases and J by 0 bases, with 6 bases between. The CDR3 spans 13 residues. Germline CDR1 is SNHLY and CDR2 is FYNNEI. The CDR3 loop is CASSGTVNTEAFF. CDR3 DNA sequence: TGTGCCAGCAGTGGGACGGTGAACACTGAAGCTTTCTTT.

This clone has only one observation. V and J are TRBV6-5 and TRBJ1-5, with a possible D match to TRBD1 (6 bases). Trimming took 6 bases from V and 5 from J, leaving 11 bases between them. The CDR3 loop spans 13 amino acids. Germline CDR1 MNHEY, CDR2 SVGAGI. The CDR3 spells CASRFQGYQPQHF. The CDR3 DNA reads TGTGCCAGCAGGTTTCAGGGGTATCAGCCCCAGCATTTT.